The T cell receptor (beta chain) described here comes from a study of cytomegalovirus exposure and HLA in healthy donors. Findings of the study overall: Altogether, 150 to 200 TCR beta chains were recorded as cytomegalovirus-associated. According to an earlier analysis, most TCR beta V segments yielded productive rearrangements about 90% or about 30% of the time.

Comment on this clone: Its antigen is not known. This specimen includes other DNA sequences encoding the same CDR3.

The junction had 3 bases not matched to a gene; V was cut back by 2 bases and J by 5 bases. The CDR3 extends over 14 amino acids. The germline gives CDR1 KGHSH, CDR2 LQKENI. The PCR employed 60 Vbeta primers together with 13 Jbeta primers. Profiling relied on immunoSEQ multiplex PCR, and the TCRdb table lists in-frame clones only, not all of them. The table shows 200,000 to 250,000 clones, with approximately 80% occurring only once. This clonotype originated in a woman in her thirties or forties in good health and CMV-seronegative. V gene TRBV18 combines with J gene TRBJ2-5; 9 bases agree with TRBD1. Sample: PBMCs. CDR3: CASSPGTGQETQYF. The CDR3 nucleotides read TGTGCCAGCTCACCAGGGACAGGGCAGGAGACCCAGTACTTC. Filled out from reference TRBV18 and TRBJ2-5, the complete variable domain reads NAGVMQNPRHLVRRRGQEARLRCSPMKGHSHVYWYRQLPEEGLKFMVYLQKENIIDESGMPKERFSAEFPKEGPSILRIQQVVRGDSAAYFCASSPGTGQETQYFGPGTRLLVL.